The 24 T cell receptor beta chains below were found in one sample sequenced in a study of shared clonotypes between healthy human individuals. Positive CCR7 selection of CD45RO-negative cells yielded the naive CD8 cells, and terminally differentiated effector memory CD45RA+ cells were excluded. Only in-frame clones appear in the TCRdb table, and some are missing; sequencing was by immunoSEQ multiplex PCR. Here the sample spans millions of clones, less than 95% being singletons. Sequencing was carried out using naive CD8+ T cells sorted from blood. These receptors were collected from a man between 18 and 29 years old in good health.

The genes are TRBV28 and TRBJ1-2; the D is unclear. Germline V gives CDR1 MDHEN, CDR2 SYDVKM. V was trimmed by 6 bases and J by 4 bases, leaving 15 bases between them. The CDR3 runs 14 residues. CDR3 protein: CASSPPTVLYGYTF. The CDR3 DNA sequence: TGTGCCAGCAGCCCCCCGACGGTACTCTATGGCTACACCTTC.

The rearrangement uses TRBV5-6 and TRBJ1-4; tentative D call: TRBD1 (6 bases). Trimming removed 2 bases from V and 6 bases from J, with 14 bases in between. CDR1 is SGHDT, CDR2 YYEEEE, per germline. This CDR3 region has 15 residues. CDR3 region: CASSLVQGLDEKLFF. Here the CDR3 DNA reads TGTGCCAGCAGCTTAGTCCAGGGGCTGGATGAAAAACTGTTTTTT.

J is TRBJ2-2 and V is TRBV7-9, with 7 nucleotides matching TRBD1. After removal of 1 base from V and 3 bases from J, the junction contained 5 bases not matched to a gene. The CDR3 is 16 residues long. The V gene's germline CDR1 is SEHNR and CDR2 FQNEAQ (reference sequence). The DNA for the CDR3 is TGTGCCAGCAGCTTAGTAGGGGGCACCTACACCGGGGAGCTGTTTTTT. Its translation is CASSLVGGTYTGELFF.

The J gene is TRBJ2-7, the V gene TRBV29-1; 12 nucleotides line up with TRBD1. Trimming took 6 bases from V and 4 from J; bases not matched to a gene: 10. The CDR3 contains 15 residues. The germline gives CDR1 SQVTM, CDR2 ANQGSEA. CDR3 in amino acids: CSVHEMGQGAYEQYF. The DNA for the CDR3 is TGCAGCGTCCATGAGATGGGACAGGGGGCGTACGAGCAGTACTTC.

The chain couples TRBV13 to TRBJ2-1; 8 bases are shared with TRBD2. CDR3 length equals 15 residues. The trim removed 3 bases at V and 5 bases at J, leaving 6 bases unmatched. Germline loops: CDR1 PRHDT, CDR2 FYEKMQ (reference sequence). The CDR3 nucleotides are TGTGCCAGCAGCTTTAGGAAAGCGGGGGACAATGAGCAGTTCTTC. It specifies CASSFRKAGDNEQFF.

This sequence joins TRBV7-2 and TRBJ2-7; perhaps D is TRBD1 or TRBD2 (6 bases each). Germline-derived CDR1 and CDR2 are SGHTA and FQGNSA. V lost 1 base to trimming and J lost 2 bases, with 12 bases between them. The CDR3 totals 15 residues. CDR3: CASSLDREAPYEQYF. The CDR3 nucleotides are TGTGCCAGCAGCTTAGACAGGGAGGCCCCCTACGAGCAGTACTTC. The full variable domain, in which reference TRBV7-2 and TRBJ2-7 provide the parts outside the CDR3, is GAGVSQSPSNKVTEKGKDVELRCDPISGHTALYWYRQSLGQGLEFLIYFQGNSAPDKSGLPSDRFSAERTGGSVSTLTIQRTQQEDSAVYLCASSLDREAPYEQYFGPGTRLTVT.

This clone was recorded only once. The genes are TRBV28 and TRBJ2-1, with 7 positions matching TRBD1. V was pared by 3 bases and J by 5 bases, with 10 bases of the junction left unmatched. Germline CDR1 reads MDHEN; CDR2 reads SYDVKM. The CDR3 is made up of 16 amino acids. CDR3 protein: CASSLTVGGFNNEQFF. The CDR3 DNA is TGTGCCAGCAGTTTGACCGTAGGGGGCTTCAACAATGAGCAGTTCTTC.

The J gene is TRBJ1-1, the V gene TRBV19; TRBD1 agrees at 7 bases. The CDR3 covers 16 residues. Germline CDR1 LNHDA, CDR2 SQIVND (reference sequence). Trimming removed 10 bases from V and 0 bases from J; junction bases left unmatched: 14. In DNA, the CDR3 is TGTGCCACCAACATGATGAGGGGGCGAATGAACACTGAAGCTTTCTTT. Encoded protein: CATNMMRGRMNTEAFF.

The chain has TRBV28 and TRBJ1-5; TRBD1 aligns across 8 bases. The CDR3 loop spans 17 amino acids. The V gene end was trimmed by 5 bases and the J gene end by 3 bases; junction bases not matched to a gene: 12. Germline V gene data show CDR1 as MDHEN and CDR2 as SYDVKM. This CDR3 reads CASSVRGRPGYNQPQHF. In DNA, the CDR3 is TGTGCCAGCAGTGTCAGGGGGCGCCCCGGGTACAATCAGCCCCAGCATTTT.

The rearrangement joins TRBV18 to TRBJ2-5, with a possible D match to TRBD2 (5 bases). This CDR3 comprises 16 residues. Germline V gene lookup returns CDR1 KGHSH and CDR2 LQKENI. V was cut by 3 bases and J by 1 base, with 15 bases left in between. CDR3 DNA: TGTGCCAGCTCACCCTGGAGCGGTAAAGTCCAAGAGACCCAGTACTTC. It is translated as CASSPWSGKVQETQYF. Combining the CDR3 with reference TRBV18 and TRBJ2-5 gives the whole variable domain NAGVMQNPRHLVRRRGQEARLRCSPMKGHSHVYWYRQLPEEGLKFMVYLQKENIIDESGMPKERFSAEFPKEGPSILRIQQVVRGDSAAYFCASSPWSGKVQETQYFGPGTRLLVL.

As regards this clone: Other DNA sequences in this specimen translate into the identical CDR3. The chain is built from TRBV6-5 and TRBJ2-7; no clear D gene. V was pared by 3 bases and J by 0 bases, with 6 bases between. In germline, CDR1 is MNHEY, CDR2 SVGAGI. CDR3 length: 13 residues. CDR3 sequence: CASSYASSYEQYF. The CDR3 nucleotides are TGTGCCAGCAGTTATGCGAGCTCCTACGAGCAGTACTTC.

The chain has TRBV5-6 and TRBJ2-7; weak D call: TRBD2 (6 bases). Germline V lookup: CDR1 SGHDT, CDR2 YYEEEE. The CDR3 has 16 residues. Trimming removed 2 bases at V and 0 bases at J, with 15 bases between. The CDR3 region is CASSLFVVEGSYEQYF. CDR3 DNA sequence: TGTGCCAGCAGCTTATTTGTGGTGGAGGGCTCCTACGAGCAGTACTTC.

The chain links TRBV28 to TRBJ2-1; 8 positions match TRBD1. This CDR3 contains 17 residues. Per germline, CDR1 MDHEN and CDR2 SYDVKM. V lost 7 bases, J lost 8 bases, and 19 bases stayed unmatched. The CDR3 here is CASTEYPARGHDDEQFF. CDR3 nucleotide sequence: TGTGCCAGCACCGAATATCCCGCCAGGGGGCATGACGATGAGCAGTTCTTC.

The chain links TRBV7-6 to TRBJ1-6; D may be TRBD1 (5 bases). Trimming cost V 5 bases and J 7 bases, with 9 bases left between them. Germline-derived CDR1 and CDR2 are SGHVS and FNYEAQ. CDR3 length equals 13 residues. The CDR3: CASSLKGNSPLHF. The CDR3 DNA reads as TGTGCCAGCAGCCTAAAGGGGAATTCACCCCTCCACTTT.

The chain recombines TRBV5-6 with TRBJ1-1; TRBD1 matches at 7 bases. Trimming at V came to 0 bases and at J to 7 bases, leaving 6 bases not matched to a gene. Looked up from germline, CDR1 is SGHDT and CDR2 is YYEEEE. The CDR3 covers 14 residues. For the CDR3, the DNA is TGTGCCAGCAGCTTGGCCGGGACAGATGTTGAAGCTTTCTTT. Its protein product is CASSLAGTDVEAFF.

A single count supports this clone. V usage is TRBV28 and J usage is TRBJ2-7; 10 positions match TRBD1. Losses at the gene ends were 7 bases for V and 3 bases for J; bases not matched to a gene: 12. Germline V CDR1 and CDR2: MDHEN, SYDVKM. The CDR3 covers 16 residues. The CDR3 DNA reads TGTGCCAGCAAAACCCCGCGGGACAGGGGTCTCTACGAGCAGTACTTC. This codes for CASKTPRDRGLYEQYF.

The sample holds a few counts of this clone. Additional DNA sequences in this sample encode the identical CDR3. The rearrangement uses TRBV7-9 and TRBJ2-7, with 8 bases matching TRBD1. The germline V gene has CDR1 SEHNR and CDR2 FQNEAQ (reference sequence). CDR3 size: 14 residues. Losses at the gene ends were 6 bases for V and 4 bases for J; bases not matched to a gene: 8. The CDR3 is CASSSGQASYEQYF. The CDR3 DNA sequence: TGTGCCAGCAGTTCGGGACAGGCATCTTACGAGCAGTACTTC.

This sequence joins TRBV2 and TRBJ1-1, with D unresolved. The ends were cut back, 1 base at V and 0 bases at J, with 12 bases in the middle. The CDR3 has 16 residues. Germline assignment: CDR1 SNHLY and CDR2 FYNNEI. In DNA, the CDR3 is TGTGCCAGCAGTGAAGAGCTCTACGGAATGAACACTGAAGCTTTCTTT. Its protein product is CASSEELYGMNTEAFF.

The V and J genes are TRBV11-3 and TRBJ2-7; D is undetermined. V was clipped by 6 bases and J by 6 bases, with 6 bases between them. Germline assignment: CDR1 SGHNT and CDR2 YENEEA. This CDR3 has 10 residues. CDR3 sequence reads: CASSTSEQYF. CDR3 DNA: TGTGCCAGCAGTACCTCCGAGCAGTACTTC.

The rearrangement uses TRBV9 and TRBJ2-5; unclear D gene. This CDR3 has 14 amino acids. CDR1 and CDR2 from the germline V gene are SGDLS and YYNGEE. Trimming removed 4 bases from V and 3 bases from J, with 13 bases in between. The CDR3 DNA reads TGTGCCAGCAGCTCATCGGGCCTGGAAGAGACCCAGTACTTC. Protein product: CASSSSGLEETQYF.

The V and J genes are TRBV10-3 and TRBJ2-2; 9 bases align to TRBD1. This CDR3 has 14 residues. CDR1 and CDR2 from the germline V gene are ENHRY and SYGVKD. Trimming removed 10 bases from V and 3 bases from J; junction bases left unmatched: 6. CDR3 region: CATWTGDHTGELFF. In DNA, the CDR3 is TGTGCCACCTGGACAGGGGACCACACCGGGGAGCTGTTTTTT.

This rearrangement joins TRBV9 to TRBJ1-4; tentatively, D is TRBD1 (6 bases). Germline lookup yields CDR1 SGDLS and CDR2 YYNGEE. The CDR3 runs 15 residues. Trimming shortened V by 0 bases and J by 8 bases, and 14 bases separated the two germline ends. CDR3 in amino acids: CASSVVGTTGEKLFF. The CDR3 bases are TGTGCCAGCAGCGTAGTGGGGACAACGGGCGAAAAACTGTTTTTT.

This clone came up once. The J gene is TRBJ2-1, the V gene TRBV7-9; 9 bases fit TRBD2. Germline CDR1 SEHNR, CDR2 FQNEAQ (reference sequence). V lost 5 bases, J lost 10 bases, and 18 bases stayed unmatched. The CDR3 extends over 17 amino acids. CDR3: CASSDTRAGGPAEEQFF. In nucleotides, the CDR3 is TGTGCCAGCAGCGATACTAGGGCGGGAGGGCCGGCGGAAGAGCAGTTCTTC. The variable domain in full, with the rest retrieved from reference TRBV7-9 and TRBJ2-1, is DTGVSQNPRHKITKRGQNVTFRCDPISEHNRLYWYRQTLGQGPEFLTYFQNEAQLEKSRLLSDRFSAERPKGSFSTLEIQRTEQGDSAMYLCASSDTRAGGPAEEQFFGPGTRLTVL.

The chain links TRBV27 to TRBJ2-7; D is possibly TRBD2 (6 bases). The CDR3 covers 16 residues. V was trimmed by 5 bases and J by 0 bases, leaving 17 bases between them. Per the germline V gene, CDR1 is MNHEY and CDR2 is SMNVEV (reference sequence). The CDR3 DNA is TGTGCCAGCAGTCCCTCCGGCGGGGTTGTCTCCTACGAGCAGTACTTC. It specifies CASSPSGGVVSYEQYF.